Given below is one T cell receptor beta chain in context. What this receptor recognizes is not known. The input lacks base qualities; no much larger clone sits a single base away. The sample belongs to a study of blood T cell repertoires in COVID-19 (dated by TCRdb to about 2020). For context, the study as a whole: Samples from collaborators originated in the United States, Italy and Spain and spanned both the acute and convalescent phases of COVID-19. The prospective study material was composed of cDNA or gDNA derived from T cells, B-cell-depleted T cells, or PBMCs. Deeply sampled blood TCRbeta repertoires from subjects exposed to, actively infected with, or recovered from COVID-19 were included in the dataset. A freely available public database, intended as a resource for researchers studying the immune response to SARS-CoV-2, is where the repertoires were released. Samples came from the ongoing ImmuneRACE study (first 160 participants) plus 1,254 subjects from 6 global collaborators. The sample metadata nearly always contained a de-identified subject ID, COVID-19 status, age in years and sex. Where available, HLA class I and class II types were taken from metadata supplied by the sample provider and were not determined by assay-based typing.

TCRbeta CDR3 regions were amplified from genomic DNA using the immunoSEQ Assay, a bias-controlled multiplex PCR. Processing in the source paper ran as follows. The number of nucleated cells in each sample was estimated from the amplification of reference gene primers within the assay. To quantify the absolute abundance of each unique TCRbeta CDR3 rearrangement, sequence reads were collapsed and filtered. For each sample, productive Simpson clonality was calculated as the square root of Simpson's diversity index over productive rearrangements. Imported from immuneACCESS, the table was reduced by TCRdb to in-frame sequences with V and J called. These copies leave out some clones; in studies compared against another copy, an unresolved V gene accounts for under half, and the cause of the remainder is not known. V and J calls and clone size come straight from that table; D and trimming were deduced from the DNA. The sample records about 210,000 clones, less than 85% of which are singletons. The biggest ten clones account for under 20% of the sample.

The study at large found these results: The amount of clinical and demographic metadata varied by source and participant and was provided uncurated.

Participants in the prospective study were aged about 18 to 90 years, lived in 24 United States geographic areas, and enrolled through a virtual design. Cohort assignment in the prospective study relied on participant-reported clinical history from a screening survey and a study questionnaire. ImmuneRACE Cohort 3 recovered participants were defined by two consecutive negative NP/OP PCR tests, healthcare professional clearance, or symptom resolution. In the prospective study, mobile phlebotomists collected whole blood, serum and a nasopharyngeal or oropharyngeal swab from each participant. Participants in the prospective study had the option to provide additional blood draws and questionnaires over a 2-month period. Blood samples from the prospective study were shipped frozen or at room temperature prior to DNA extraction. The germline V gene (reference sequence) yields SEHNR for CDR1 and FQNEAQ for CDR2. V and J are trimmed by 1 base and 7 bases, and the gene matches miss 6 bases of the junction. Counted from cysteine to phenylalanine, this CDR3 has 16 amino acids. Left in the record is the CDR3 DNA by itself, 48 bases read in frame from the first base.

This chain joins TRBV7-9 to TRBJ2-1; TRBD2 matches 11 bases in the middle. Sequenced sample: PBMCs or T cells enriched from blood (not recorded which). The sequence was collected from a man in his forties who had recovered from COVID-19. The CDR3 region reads CASSLVTSGSENEQFF. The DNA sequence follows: TGTGCCAGCAGCTTAGTAACTAGCGGGAGTGAAAATGAGCAGTTCTTC. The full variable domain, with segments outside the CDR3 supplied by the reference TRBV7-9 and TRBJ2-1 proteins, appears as DTGVSQNPRHKITKRGQNVTFRCDPISEHNRLYWYRQTLGQGPEFLTYFQNEAQLEKSRLLSDRFSAERPKGSFSTLEIQRTEQGDSAMYLCASSLVTSGSENEQFFGPGTRLTVL.